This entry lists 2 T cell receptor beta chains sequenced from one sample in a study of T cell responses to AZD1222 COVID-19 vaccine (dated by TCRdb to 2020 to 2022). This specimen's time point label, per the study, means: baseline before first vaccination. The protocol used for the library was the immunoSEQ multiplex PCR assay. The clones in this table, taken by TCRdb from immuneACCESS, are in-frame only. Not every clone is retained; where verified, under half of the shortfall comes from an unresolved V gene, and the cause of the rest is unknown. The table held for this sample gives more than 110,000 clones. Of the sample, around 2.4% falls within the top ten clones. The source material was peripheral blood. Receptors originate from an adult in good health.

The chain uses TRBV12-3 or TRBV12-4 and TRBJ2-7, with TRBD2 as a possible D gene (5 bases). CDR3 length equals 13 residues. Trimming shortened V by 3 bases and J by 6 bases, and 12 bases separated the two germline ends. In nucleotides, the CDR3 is TGTGCCAGCAGTTTGAGGGATTTGGGCGAGCAGTACTTC. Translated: CASSLRDLGEQYF.

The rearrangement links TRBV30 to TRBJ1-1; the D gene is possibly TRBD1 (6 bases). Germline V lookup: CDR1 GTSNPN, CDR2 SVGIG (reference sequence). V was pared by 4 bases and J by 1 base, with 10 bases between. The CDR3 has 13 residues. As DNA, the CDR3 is TGTGCCTGGAATAGGGGGGAGAACACTGAAGCTTTCTTT. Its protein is CAWNRGENTEAFF.